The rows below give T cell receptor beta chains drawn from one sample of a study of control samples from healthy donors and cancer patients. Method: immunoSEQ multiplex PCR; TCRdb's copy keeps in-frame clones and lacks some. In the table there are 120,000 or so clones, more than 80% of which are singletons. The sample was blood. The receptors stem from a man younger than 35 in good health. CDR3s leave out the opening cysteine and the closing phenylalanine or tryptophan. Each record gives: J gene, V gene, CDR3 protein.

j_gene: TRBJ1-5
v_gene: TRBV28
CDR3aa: ASSLQGAVGNQPQH

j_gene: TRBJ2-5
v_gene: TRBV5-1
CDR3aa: ASSLGERGLQETQY

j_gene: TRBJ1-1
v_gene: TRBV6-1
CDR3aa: ASSELRGSTEAF

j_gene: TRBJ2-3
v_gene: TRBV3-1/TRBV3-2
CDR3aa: ASSPYSGAHTDTQY

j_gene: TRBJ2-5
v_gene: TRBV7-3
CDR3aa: ASSLKGGRIQETQY

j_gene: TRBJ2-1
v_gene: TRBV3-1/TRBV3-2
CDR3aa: ASSQRWTSASSYNEQF

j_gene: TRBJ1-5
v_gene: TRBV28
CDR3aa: ASGRPQH

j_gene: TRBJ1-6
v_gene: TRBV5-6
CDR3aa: ASSLRYQDSPLH

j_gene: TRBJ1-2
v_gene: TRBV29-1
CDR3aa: SVSEDKNYGYT

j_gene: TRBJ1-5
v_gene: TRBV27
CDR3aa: ASSLGRGSPQH

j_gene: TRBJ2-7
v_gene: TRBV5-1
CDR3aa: ASSLEGQAFEQY

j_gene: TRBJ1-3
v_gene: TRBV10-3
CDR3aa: ATAAGFGNTIY

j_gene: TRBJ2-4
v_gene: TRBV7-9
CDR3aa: ASSLEGSFNIQY

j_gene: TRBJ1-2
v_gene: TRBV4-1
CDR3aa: ASSPPGRRSGYT

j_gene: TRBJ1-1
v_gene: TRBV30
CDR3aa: AWREDRPGAF